This T cell receptor beta chain is drawn from a study of blood T cells in healthy people across ages. The second PCR ran roughly 7 to 12 cycles with a sample-barcoded 5' primer and J-beta primers. TCRdb called the 5' RACE reads again in MiXCR, with one record for every CDR3 protein. The table includes some 900,000 distinct CDR3 sequences, around 48% detected once. Notes on the study in general: A conclusive naive versus antigen-experienced comparison was prevented by the unsorted PBMCs.

CDR1 and CDR2 (germline): MDHEN, SYDVKM. Trimming took 6 bases from V and 2 from J, leaving 15 bases between them. This CDR3 has 15 residues. Comment on this clonotype: Antigen specificity is unknown.

Each individual donor underwent a draw of 8 to 10 milliliters of peripheral blood. Sequencing input: blood. This clonotype was sampled from a man aged 25-45 years in good health. This chain uses TRBV28 with TRBJ2-3, with TRBD2 as a possible D gene (5 bases). This CDR3 is CASSPGVTSTDTQYF. Here the CDR3 DNA reads TGTGCCAGCAGCCCCGGGGTTACTTCCACAGATACGCAGTATTTT.